This is a list of T cell receptor beta chains from one sample in a study of CD8 T cells in Susac syndrome. MiXCR, applied by TCRdb to the immunoSEQ multiplex PCR reads, yields one record per CDR3 protein. Of 200,000 to 300,000 distinct CDR3 sequences listed, 96% are singletons. Input material: CD4+ T cells from PBMCs. The receptor set was obtained from a human donor with Susac syndrome. Each CDR3 is given with its conserved first and last residue. D genes are given only for firm matches. Size tells how often a clone was seen (once, few, many) or the class of an expanded clone, and some rows leave it out.

V gene: TRBV29-1; clone size: .; D gene: .; J gene: TRBJ1-1; CDR3 protein: CSVADGRTEAFF; CDR3 DNA: TGCAGCGTCGCGGACGGACGCACTGAAGCTTTCTTT
V gene: TRBV18; clone size: .; D gene: TRBD1; J gene: TRBJ2-5; CDR3 protein: CASSRLTGGGGETQYF; CDR3 DNA: TGTGCCAGCTCACGGCTGACAGGGGGCGGAGGAGAGACCCAGTACTTC
V gene: TRBV5-1; clone size: .; D gene: .; J gene: TRBJ2-5; CDR3 protein: CATSREAQETQYF; CDR3 DNA: TGCGCCACCAGTAGGGAGGCCCAAGAGACCCAGTACTTC
V gene: TRBV30; clone size: .; D gene: .; J gene: TRBJ1-2; CDR3 protein: CAWSINSANYGYTF; CDR3 DNA: TGTGCCTGGAGTATTAACAGTGCTAACTATGGCTACACCTTC
V gene: TRBV7-9; clone size: .; D gene: TRBD1; J gene: TRBJ1-5; CDR3 protein: CASSKGTGGAGNQPQHF; CDR3 DNA: TGTGCCAGCAGCAAGGGGACAGGGGGCGCCGGCAATCAGCCCCAGCATTTT
V gene: TRBV7-2; clone size: few; D gene: .; J gene: TRBJ2-5; CDR3 protein: CASSSSGSQETQYF; CDR3 DNA: TGTGCCAGCAGCTCGTCGGGGTCCCAAGAGACCCAGTACTTC
V gene: TRBV19; clone size: .; D gene: TRBD2; J gene: TRBJ2-3; CDR3 protein: CASQTSLDDTQYF; CDR3 DNA: TGTGCCAGCCAGACTAGCCTTGACGATACGCAGTATTTT
V gene: TRBV6-1; clone size: .; D gene: .; J gene: TRBJ1-2; CDR3 protein: CASSEGSATYGYTF; CDR3 DNA: TGTGCCAGCAGTGAAGGTTCAGCAACCTATGGCTACACCTTC
V gene: TRBV20-1; clone size: .; D gene: .; J gene: TRBJ2-3; CDR3 protein: CSASYSGGVNTQYF; CDR3 DNA: TGCAGTGCTAGTTACAGCGGAGGGGTTAATACGCAGTATTTT
V gene: TRBV9; clone size: .; D gene: .; J gene: TRBJ2-1; CDR3 protein: CASSAAGREYNEQFF; CDR3 DNA: TGTGCCAGCAGCGCGGCCGGGCGGGAATACAATGAGCAGTTCTTC
V gene: TRBV6-5; clone size: .; D gene: .; J gene: TRBJ1-2; CDR3 protein: CASSSPGRVGGYTF; CDR3 DNA: TGTGCCAGCTCAAGTCCGGGAAGGGTAGGAGGCTACACCTTC
V gene: TRBV29-1; clone size: .; D gene: TRBD2; J gene: TRBJ2-3; CDR3 protein: CSVRLASSTDTQYF; CDR3 DNA: TGCAGCGTGCGACTAGCCTCTAGCACAGATACGCAGTATTTT
V gene: TRBV12-3/TRBV12-4; clone size: .; D gene: .; J gene: TRBJ2-1; CDR3 protein: CASRMLDAREQFF; CDR3 DNA: TGTGCCAGCAGGATGCTAGATGCGCGTGAGCAGTTCTTC
V gene: TRBV7-2; clone size: .; D gene: .; J gene: TRBJ2-1; CDR3 protein: CASSRIGGEQFF; CDR3 DNA: TGTGCCAGCAGCCGTATCGGCGGCGAGCAGTTCTTC
V gene: TRBV28; clone size: once; D gene: TRBD2; J gene: TRBJ2-3; CDR3 protein: CASIHPSGSVNTQYF; CDR3 DNA: TGTGCCAGCATCCATCCTAGCGGCAGCGTGAATACGCAGTATTTT
V gene: TRBV29-1; clone size: once; D gene: .; J gene: TRBJ1-1; CDR3 protein: CSVADGVATEAFF; CDR3 DNA: TGCAGCGTTGCAGACGGAGTTGCCACTGAAGCTTTCTTT
V gene: TRBV7-3; clone size: .; D gene: .; J gene: TRBJ2-7; CDR3 protein: CATLPQPGSGEQYF; CDR3 DNA: TGTGCCACCCTCCCCCAGCCAGGATCCGGCGAGCAGTACTTC
V gene: TRBV29-1; clone size: .; D gene: .; J gene: TRBJ1-2; CDR3 protein: CSVGGQGGGRYGYTF; CDR3 DNA: TGCAGCGTTGGGGGCCAAGGGGGAGGAAGATATGGCTACACCTTC
V gene: TRBV19; clone size: .; D gene: .; J gene: TRBJ1-2; CDR3 protein: CASTPDWDGSGYTF; CDR3 DNA: TGTGCCAGTACCCCCGACTGGGATGGCTCCGGCTACACCTTC
V gene: TRBV3-1; clone size: .; D gene: TRBD2; J gene: TRBJ2-1; CDR3 protein: CASSRGLAGEGNEQFF; CDR3 DNA: TGTGCCAGCAGCCGCGGACTAGCGGGAGAAGGCAATGAGCAGTTCTTC
V gene: TRBV5-1; clone size: .; D gene: .; J gene: TRBJ2-5; CDR3 protein: CASSLPRQDPQETQYF; CDR3 DNA: TGCGCCAGCAGCTTGCCTCGACAGGACCCACAAGAGACCCAGTACTTC
V gene: TRBV29-1; clone size: .; D gene: .; J gene: TRBJ2-7; CDR3 protein: CSAKKGAYEQYF; CDR3 DNA: TGCAGCGCCAAAAAAGGAGCCTACGAGCAGTACTTC
V gene: TRBV12-3/TRBV12-4; clone size: .; D gene: .; J gene: TRBJ2-2; CDR3 protein: CASNKDPIPGELFF; CDR3 DNA: TGTGCCAGCAACAAAGACCCAATACCCGGGGAGCTGTTTTTT
V gene: TRBV5-1; clone size: .; D gene: .; J gene: TRBJ2-1; CDR3 protein: CASSLTHLRTYNEQFF; CDR3 DNA: TGCGCCAGCAGCTTGACCCACCTACGGACCTACAATGAGCAGTTCTTC
V gene: TRBV7-9; clone size: .; D gene: .; J gene: TRBJ2-7; CDR3 protein: CASSFSLSHYEQYF; CDR3 DNA: TGTGCCAGCAGCTTCTCCCTCTCCCACTACGAGCAGTACTTC
V gene: TRBV29-1; clone size: .; D gene: .; J gene: TRBJ2-5; CDR3 protein: CSVDTGRVMVTQYF; CDR3 DNA: TGCAGCGTTGATACGGGCAGGGTGATGGTGACCCAGTACTTC
V gene: TRBV5-1; clone size: .; D gene: .; J gene: TRBJ2-3; CDR3 protein: CASSFSSPTGRCQDTQYF; CDR3 DNA: TGCGCCAGCAGCTTTTCCTCACCAACAGGAAGGTGTCAAGATACGCAGTATTTT
V gene: TRBV9; clone size: .; D gene: .; J gene: TRBJ1-1; CDR3 protein: CASSVYWEANTEAFF; CDR3 DNA: TGTGCCAGCAGCGTTTACTGGGAGGCGAACACTGAAGCTTTCTTT
V gene: TRBV24-1; clone size: .; D gene: .; J gene: TRBJ2-3; CDR3 protein: CATSDSPGFTDTQYF; CDR3 DNA: TGTGCCACCAGTGATTCTCCGGGCTTCACAGATACGCAGTATTTT
V gene: TRBV30; clone size: .; D gene: .; J gene: TRBJ1-1; CDR3 protein: CAWSVRVKNTEAFF; CDR3 DNA: TGTGCCTGGAGTGTACGGGTAAAGAACACTGAAGCTTTCTTT
V gene: TRBV29-1; clone size: .; D gene: .; J gene: TRBJ2-5; CDR3 protein: CSGRDGQETQYF; CDR3 DNA: TGCAGCGGCCGGGACGGCCAAGAGACCCAGTACTTC
V gene: TRBV7-8; clone size: .; D gene: .; J gene: TRBJ1-1; CDR3 protein: CASSLRFSTEAFF; CDR3 DNA: TGTGCCAGCAGCCTCCGTTTTTCGACTGAAGCTTTCTTT
V gene: TRBV11-3; clone size: .; D gene: .; J gene: TRBJ2-6; CDR3 protein: CASSLHLTGANVLTF; CDR3 DNA: TGTGCCAGCAGCTTACATCTGACTGGGGCCAACGTCCTGACTTTC
V gene: TRBV18; clone size: .; D gene: .; J gene: TRBJ2-7; CDR3 protein: CASSPGNAEQYF; CDR3 DNA: TGTGCCAGCTCACCAGGTAACGCTGAGCAGTACTTC
V gene: TRBV29-1; clone size: .; D gene: TRBD1; J gene: TRBJ2-7; CDR3 protein: CSVGDRDKYF; CDR3 DNA: TGCAGCGTTGGGGACAGGGATAAGTACTTC
V gene: TRBV20-1; clone size: .; D gene: .; J gene: TRBJ2-1; CDR3 protein: CTSSPSSYNEQFF; CDR3 DNA: TGCACCAGCTCACCGAGCTCCTACAATGAGCAGTTCTTC
V gene: TRBV20-1; clone size: .; D gene: .; J gene: TRBJ2-5; CDR3 protein: CSAIGLEGSQETQYF; CDR3 DNA: TGCAGTGCTATTGGTCTGGAAGGTTCCCAAGAGACCCAGTACTTC
V gene: TRBV5-1; clone size: .; D gene: TRBD2; J gene: TRBJ2-3; CDR3 protein: CASSLSPPSGYTDTQYF; CDR3 DNA: TGCGCCAGCAGCTTGTCTCCCCCTAGCGGGTACACAGATACGCAGTATTTT
V gene: TRBV7-6; clone size: .; D gene: .; J gene: TRBJ2-1; CDR3 protein: CASSLLRDEQFF; CDR3 DNA: TGTGCCAGCAGCTTATTAAGGGATGAGCAGTTCTTC
V gene: TRBV7-2; clone size: .; D gene: .; J gene: TRBJ1-2; CDR3 protein: CASSSPPADRNYGYTF; CDR3 DNA: TGTGCCAGCAGCTCGCCACCCGCGGACAGAAACTATGGCTACACCTTC
V gene: TRBV5-1; clone size: .; D gene: .; J gene: TRBJ2-5; CDR3 protein: CASSQSAGETQYF; CDR3 DNA: TGCGCCAGCAGCCAGTCCGCCGGGGAGACCCAGTACTTC
V gene: TRBV2; clone size: .; D gene: .; J gene: TRBJ2-5; CDR3 protein: CASSEPETQYF; CDR3 DNA: TGTGCCAGCAGTGAACCAGAGACCCAGTACTTC
V gene: TRBV9; clone size: .; D gene: .; J gene: TRBJ2-6; CDR3 protein: CASSVQVSGANVLTF; CDR3 DNA: TGTGCCAGCAGCGTACAGGTCTCTGGGGCCAACGTCCTGACTTTC
V gene: TRBV14; clone size: few; D gene: .; J gene: TRBJ2-3; CDR3 protein: CASSQVRDTQYF; CDR3 DNA: TGTGCCAGCAGCCAAGTCCGGGATACGCAGTATTTT
V gene: TRBV9; clone size: .; D gene: .; J gene: TRBJ2-1; CDR3 protein: CASSEQPHGDYNEQFF; CDR3 DNA: TGTGCCAGCAGCGAACAACCCCACGGGGACTACAATGAGCAGTTCTTC
V gene: TRBV29-1; clone size: .; D gene: .; J gene: TRBJ1-5; CDR3 protein: CSVRTDNQPQHF; CDR3 DNA: TGCAGCGTGAGGACAGATAATCAGCCCCAGCATTTT
V gene: TRBV29-1; clone size: .; D gene: TRBD2; J gene: TRBJ2-2; CDR3 protein: CSVDKLAGVGNTGELFF; CDR3 DNA: TGCAGCGTTGATAAACTAGCGGGAGTAGGGAACACCGGGGAGCTGTTTTTT
V gene: TRBV7-9; clone size: .; D gene: TRBD1; J gene: TRBJ2-7; CDR3 protein: CASSLGLGQGAYEQYF; CDR3 DNA: TGTGCCAGCAGCTTAGGGCTGGGACAGGGCGCCTACGAGCAGTACTTC
V gene: TRBV19; clone size: .; D gene: .; J gene: TRBJ2-5; CDR3 protein: CASRQHQETQYF; CDR3 DNA: TGTGCCAGTCGACAACATCAAGAGACCCAGTACTTC
V gene: TRBV11-2; clone size: .; D gene: .; J gene: TRBJ2-7; CDR3 protein: CASSFGSRADYEQYF; CDR3 DNA: TGTGCCAGCAGCTTCGGTAGTAGGGCGGATTACGAGCAGTACTTC
V gene: TRBV20-1; clone size: .; D gene: TRBD1; J gene: TRBJ2-3; CDR3 protein: CSANRDRLGTDTQYF; CDR3 DNA: TGCAGTGCTAATCGGGACAGGTTAGGAACAGATACGCAGTATTTT
V gene: TRBV29-1; clone size: .; D gene: .; J gene: TRBJ2-6; CDR3 protein: CSAVDRDPSGANVLTF; CDR3 DNA: TGCAGCGCTGTTGATAGGGATCCCTCTGGGGCCAACGTCCTGACTTTC
V gene: TRBV11-3; clone size: .; D gene: TRBD1; J gene: TRBJ1-2; CDR3 protein: CASSQGQGAGYTF; CDR3 DNA: TGTGCCAGCAGCCAAGGACAGGGGGCTGGCTACACCTTC